This TCR beta chain appears in the sequencing data of a study of T cell responses to AZD1222 COVID-19 vaccine. Per germline, CDR1 SGHAT and CDR2 FQDESV (reference sequence). CDR3 length: 14 residues. The V end lost 7 bases, the J end lost 7 bases, and 19 bases lay between the germline ends. The method was immunoSEQ multiplex PCR; TCRdb's version includes in-frame clones alone and lacks a portion of them. The data show 150,000 or so clones, around 90% seen once. Sequencing used peripheral blood, obtained on day 0 of AZD1222 vaccination. The J gene is TRBJ1-2, the V gene TRBV11-1; TRBD1 is a possible D gene (5 bases). The TCR sequence derives from an adult in good health. The CDR3 protein is CASNPAGRAGGYTF. The CDR3 region has the DNA TGTGCCAGCAACCCCGCAGGGCGCGCGGGTGGCTACACCTTC.